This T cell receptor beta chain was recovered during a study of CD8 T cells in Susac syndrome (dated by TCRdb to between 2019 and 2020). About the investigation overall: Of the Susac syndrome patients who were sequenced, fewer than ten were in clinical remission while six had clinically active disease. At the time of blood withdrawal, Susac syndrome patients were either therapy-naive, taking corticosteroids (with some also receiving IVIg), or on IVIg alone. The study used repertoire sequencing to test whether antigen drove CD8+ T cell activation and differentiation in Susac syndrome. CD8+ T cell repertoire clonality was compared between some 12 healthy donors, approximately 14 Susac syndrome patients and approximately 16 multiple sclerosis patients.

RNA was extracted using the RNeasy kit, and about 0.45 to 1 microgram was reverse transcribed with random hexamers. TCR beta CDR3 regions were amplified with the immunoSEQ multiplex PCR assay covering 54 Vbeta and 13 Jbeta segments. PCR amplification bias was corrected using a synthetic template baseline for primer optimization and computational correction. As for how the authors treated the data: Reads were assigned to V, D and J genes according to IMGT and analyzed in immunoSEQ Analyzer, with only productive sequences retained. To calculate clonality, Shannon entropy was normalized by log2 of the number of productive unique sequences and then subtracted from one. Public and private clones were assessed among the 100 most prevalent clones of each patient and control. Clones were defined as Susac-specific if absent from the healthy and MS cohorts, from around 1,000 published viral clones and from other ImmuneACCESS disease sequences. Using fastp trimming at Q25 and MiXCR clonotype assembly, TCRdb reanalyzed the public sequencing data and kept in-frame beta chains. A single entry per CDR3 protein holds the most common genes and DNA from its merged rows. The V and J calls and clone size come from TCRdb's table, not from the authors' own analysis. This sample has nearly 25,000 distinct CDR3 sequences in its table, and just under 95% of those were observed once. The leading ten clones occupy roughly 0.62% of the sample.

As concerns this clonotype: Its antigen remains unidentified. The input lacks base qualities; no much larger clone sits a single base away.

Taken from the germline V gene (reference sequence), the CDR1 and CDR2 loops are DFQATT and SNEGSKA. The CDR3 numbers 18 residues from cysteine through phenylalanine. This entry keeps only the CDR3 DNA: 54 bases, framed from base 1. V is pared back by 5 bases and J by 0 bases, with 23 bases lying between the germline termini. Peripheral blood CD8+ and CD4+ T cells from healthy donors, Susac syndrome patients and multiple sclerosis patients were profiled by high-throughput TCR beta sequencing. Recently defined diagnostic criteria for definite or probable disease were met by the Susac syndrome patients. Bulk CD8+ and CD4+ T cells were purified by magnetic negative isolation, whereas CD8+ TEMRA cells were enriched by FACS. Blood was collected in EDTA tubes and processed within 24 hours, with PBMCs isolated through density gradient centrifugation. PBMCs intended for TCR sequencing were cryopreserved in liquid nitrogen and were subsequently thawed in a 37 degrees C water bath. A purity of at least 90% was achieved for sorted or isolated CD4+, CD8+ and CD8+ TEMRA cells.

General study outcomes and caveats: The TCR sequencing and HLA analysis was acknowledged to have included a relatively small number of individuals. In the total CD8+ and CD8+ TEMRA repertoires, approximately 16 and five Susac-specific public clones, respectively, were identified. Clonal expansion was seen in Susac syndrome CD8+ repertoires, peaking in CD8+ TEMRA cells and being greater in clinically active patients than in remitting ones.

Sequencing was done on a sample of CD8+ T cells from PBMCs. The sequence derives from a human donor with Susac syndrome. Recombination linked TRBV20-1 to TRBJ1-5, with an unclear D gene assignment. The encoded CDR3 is CSARRPSASIISNQPQHF. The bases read TGCAGTGCTCGCAGACCTAGCGCCTCAATTATTAGCAATCAGCCCCAGCATTTT.